What follows are 29 T cell receptor beta chains derived from one specimen sequenced in a study of blood T cells in healthy people across ages. Alongside a J-beta primer mix, a sample-barcoded 5' primer served in a second PCR lasting about 7 to 11 cycles. One entry per CDR3 protein, called by TCRdb with MiXCR from the 5' RACE reads. This sample yields 1.8 million or so distinct CDR3 sequences, of which 39% are seen a single time; about 21% belongs to the top ten. The sample consisted of blood. These receptors originate from a human donor in good health.

This clonotype has only a few counts. The rearrangement uses TRBV5-1 and TRBJ2-1; D is ambiguous. Trimming removed 5 bases from V and 6 bases from J, with 15 bases in between. The CDR3 spans 14 residues. Looked up from germline, CDR1 is SGHRS and CDR2 is YFSETQ. DNA of the CDR3: TGCGCCAGCAGATGGAGCTTTGGAAGCAATGAGCAGTTCTTC. Residues: CASRWSFGSNEQFF.

The table lists this clonotype with many counts. In nucleotides, the CDR3 is TGTGCCAGCAGTTATGGGGGCTTCACAGATACGCAGTATTTT. It is translated as CASSYGGFTDTQYF. The V and J genes are TRBV6-5 and TRBJ2-3; a possible D gene is TRBD1 (6 bases). The CDR3 is 14 residues long. V was shortened by 3 bases and J by 2 bases, with 9 bases between the two germline ends. Germline V gene lookup returns CDR1 MNHEY and CDR2 SVGAGI.

The V and J genes are TRBV4-3 and TRBJ2-4, with 7 bases that match TRBD2. The J call may be wrong; the DNA end is better matched by TRBJ2-7. The CDR3 has 16 amino acids. The V gene's germline CDR1 is LGHNA and CDR2 YSLEER. The CDR3 region is CASSLLPGGTFNEQYF. CDR3 nucleotides: TGCGCCAGCAGCCTCCTCCCCGGGGGGACCTTCAACGAGCAGTACTTC.

This clonotype was seen more than once but under ten times. The chain carries TRBV4-1 and TRBJ2-5; D gene unclear. The J call is uncertain, as TRBJ2-7 better fits the DNA end. CDR1 and CDR2 (germline): MGHRA, YSYEKL. The CDR3 contains 13 residues. The DNA of the CDR3 is TGCGCCAGCAGCCAAGAAGACGGATACGAGCAGTACTTC. Translated: CASSQEDGYEQYF.

This clonotype was seen repeatedly, ten times or more. The CDR3 nucleotides read TGCAGTGCCCCGACAGGGGGCAACTATGGCTACACCTTC. Translating it yields CSAPTGGNYGYTF. V usage is TRBV20-1 and J usage is TRBJ1-2; the match to TRBD1 covers 10 bases. There are 13 residues in the CDR3. J gave up 2 bases and V 6 bases, and 3 bases lay outside the gene matches. Germline loops: CDR1 DFQATT, CDR2 SNEGSKA (reference sequence).

The CDR3 here is CSVSGVGTDTQYF. The CDR3 DNA is TGCAGCGTTAGCGGGGTTGGCACAGATACGCAGTATTTT. This sequence joins TRBV29-1 and TRBJ2-3, with 7 bases lining up with TRBD2. J gave up 1 base and V 5 bases, and 3 bases lay outside the gene matches. The germline CDR1 and CDR2 sequences are SQVTM and ANQGSEA. The CDR3 is made up of 13 amino acids.

V and J are TRBV12-3 or TRBV12-4 and TRBJ1-5, with TRBD1 matching 7 bases. The CDR3 is 15 residues long. V gave up 5 bases and J gave up 5 bases; unmatched junction bases: 9. The CDR3 reads CASSPSDRDDQPQHF. The CDR3 DNA reads as TGTGCCAGCAGTCCGTCCGACAGGGACGATCAGCCCCAGCATTTT.

This chain joins TRBV12-3 or TRBV12-4 and TRBJ2-3; D call uncertain. CDR3 length equals 15 residues. V gave up 3 bases and J gave up 0 bases, with 10 bases separating them. CDR3 DNA: TGTGCCAGCAGTTTTTTACTACCGAGCACAGATACGCAGTATTTT. Translating it yields CASSFLLPSTDTQYF.

The genes are TRBV28 and TRBJ2-4, with TRBD1 as a possible D gene (6 bases). The CDR3 is 13 amino acids. V was trimmed by 1 base and J by 15 bases, leaving 16 bases between them. In germline, CDR1 is MDHEN, CDR2 SYDVKM. The CDR3 nucleotides are TGTGCCAGCAGTTTATTAGGAACAGGGATTGCGTACTTC. As protein: CASSLLGTGIAYF.

This clonotype was observed a few times. The chain couples TRBV5-1 to TRBJ1-2; D gene unclear. Germline CDR1 reads SGHRS; CDR2 reads YFSETQ. This CDR3 region has 13 residues. The V end was cut by 0 bases, the J end by 6 bases, with 9 bases between. CDR3: CASSLVAADGYTF. CDR3 nucleotides: TGCGCCAGCAGCTTGGTGGCCGCCGATGGCTACACCTTC.

This clonotype turned up a few times. J is TRBJ1-2 and V is TRBV28; 11 nucleotides align to TRBD1. CDR1 MDHEN and CDR2 SYDVKM come from the germline V gene. With 4 bases clipped from V and 5 bases from J, the junction kept 12 bases outside the gene matches. The CDR3 extends over 17 amino acids. The DNA for the CDR3 is TGTGCCAGCAGTTCGACGCTAGGACAGGGGGCGATTTATGGCTACACCTTC. This sequence encodes CASSSTLGQGAIYGYTF.

V and J are TRBV4-2 and TRBJ1-1, with a tentative D call TRBD1 (5 bases). Trimming shortened V by 4 bases and J by 3 bases, and 21 bases separated the two germline ends. The CDR3 is 17 amino acids. Per the germline V gene, CDR1 is LGHNA and CDR2 is YNFKEQ. The CDR3 sequence: CASSRGTEVATYTEAFF. The CDR3 DNA follows: TGTGCCAGCAGCCGAGGGACTGAAGTGGCCACCTACACTGAAGCTTTCTTT.

This clonotype has just a few counts. Just one base apart from a much larger clone, this may be a read error. The rearrangement joins TRBV20-1 to TRBJ2-7; TRBD1 or TRBD2 may be the D gene (5 bases each). Germline loops: CDR1 DFQATT, CDR2 SNEGSKA (reference sequence). CDR3 length equals 14 residues. Trimming removed 6 bases at V and 5 bases at J, with 20 bases between. The CDR3 spells CSALGASRTDEQYF. Here the CDR3 DNA reads TGCAGTGCGCTCGGGGCTAGCAGGACTGACGAGCAGTACTTC.

At least ten counts were recorded for this clonotype. The V call is TRBV7-3, the J call TRBJ2-5; the D is unclear. Germline CDR1 and CDR2: SGHTA and FQGTGA. Trimming left V 5 bases short and J 2 bases short, with 9 bases between. This CDR3 region has 13 residues. CDR3 protein: CASSPRHQETQYF. The CDR3 bases are TGTGCCAGCAGCCCCCGGCATCAAGAGACCCAGTACTTC.

V usage is TRBV20-1 and J usage is TRBJ2-1, with D tentatively TRBD2 (5 bases). The CDR3 spans 14 residues. V lost 0 bases to trimming and J lost 9 bases, with 15 bases between them. CDR1 and CDR2 (germline): DFQATT, SNEGSKA (reference sequence). The CDR3 here is CSARDDQTSIEQFF. The CDR3 DNA follows: TGCAGTGCTAGAGATGATCAAACTAGTATTGAGCAGTTCTTC.

The chain combines TRBV11-2 with TRBJ2-5; TRBD2 agrees at 7 bases. The junction had 4 bases not matched to a gene; V was cut back by 1 base and J by 2 bases. Germline CDR1 is SGHAT and CDR2 is FQNNGV. CDR3 size: 15 residues. CDR3 in amino acids: CASSLVGGMQETQYF. DNA for the CDR3: TGTGCCAGCAGCTTAGTCGGGGGGATGCAAGAGACCCAGTACTTC.

The CDR3: CASSQEIDNNYGYTF. CDR3 nucleotides: TGCGCCAGCAGCCAAGAAATAGACAATAACTATGGCTACACCTTC. This rearrangement joins TRBV4-3 to TRBJ1-2; D unresolved. The CDR3 spans 15 residues. Per the germline V gene, CDR1 is LGHNA and CDR2 is YSLEER. Trimming took off 0 bases at V and 1 base at J, with 9 bases between the two ends.

In its sample, this clonotype was seen a few times. The V and J genes are TRBV5-1 and TRBJ1-1; D gene uncertain. In germline, CDR1 is SGHRS, CDR2 YFSETQ. The CDR3 has 15 residues. V was clipped by 1 base and J by 5 bases, with 15 bases between them. CDR3 loop: CASSLSRGRQTEAFF. The CDR3 coding sequence is TGCGCCAGCAGCTTGAGTCGGGGTCGGCAGACTGAAGCTTTCTTT.

The genes are TRBV12-3 or TRBV12-4 and TRBJ1-6; 7 bases are a match to TRBD1. The CDR3 is made up of 15 amino acids. The V gene end was trimmed by 5 bases and the J gene end by 7 bases; junction bases not matched to a gene: 8. The CDR3 here is CASSPQTGVNSPLHF. As DNA, the CDR3 is TGTGCCAGCAGTCCTCAAACAGGGGTGAATTCACCCCTCCACTTT.

The J gene is TRBJ2-1, the V gene TRBV2, with D unresolved. The CDR3 totals 13 residues. CDR1 and CDR2 (germline): SNHLY, FYNNEI. The ends were cut back, 4 bases at V and 9 bases at J, with 13 bases in the middle. For the CDR3, the DNA is TGTGCCAGCAGTGGAGCATTAAATAGTGAGCAGTTCTTC. Protein: CASSGALNSEQFF.

The chain has TRBV28 and TRBJ2-6; D perhaps matches TRBD1 (5 bases). Trimming shortened V by 7 bases and J by 0 bases, and 19 bases separated the two germline ends. There are 18 residues in the CDR3. Germline CDR1 is MDHEN and CDR2 is SYDVKM. The CDR3 sequence: CASTSLGAEYSGANVLTF. Here the CDR3 DNA reads TGTGCCAGCACCTCCTTAGGGGCCGAATACTCTGGGGCCAACGTCCTGACTTTC. The whole variable domain, filled in from reference TRBV28 and TRBJ2-6, reads DVKVTQSSRYLVKRTGEKVFLECVQDMDHENMFWYRQDPGLGLRLIYFSYDVKMKEKGDIPEGYSVSREKKERFSLILESASTNQTSMYLCASTSLGAEYSGANVLTFGAGSRLTVL.

This sequence joins TRBV29-1 and TRBJ1-2; the D gene is possibly TRBD1 (6 bases). Germline V CDR1 and CDR2: SQVTM, ANQGSEA. The V end was cut by 5 bases, the J end by 4 bases, with 14 bases between. The CDR3 is made up of 13 amino acids. CDR3 in amino acids: CSVRGTKTYGYTF. The CDR3 coding sequence is TGCAGCGTTCGCGGGACAAAGACCTATGGCTACACCTTC.

Only one count was recorded for this clonotype. The gene calls are TRBV20-1 and TRBJ2-7, with 7 bases matching TRBD1. The J call may be in error: the DNA end matches TRBJ2-5 better. Germline V lookup: CDR1 DFQATT, CDR2 SNEGSKA (reference sequence). This CDR3 has 13 amino acids. The CDR3 nucleotides read TGCAGTGCTAGAAAGACAGGGACGAAGACCCAGTACTTC. Protein: CSARKTGTKTQYF.

This chain connects TRBV4-3 to TRBJ2-1; D might be TRBD2 (5 bases). V dropped 0 bases and J dropped 7 bases, with 19 bases sitting between them. Germline loops: CDR1 LGHNA, CDR2 YSLEER. This CDR3 has 17 residues. CDR3 sequence: CASSQDSQEGEGNEQFF. CDR3 in DNA: TGCGCCAGCAGCCAAGACTCCCAAGAGGGAGAAGGTAATGAGCAGTTCTTC.

J is TRBJ2-1 and V is TRBV9; 11 bases line up with TRBD2. Trimming cost V 5 bases and J 10 bases; bases outside gene matches: 8. This CDR3 spans 14 amino acids. CDR1 and CDR2 from the germline V gene are SGDLS and YYNGEE. The chain's CDR3 is CASRYSGGAWEQFF. The CDR3 DNA follows: TGTGCCAGCAGATATAGCGGGGGGGCCTGGGAGCAGTTCTTC. Full variable domain (missing parts from reference TRBV9 and TRBJ2-1): DSGVTQTPKHLITATGQRVTLRCSPRSGDLSVYWYQQSLDQGLQFLIQYYNGEERAKGNILERFSAQQFPDLHSELNLSSLELGDSALYFCASRYSGGAWEQFFGPGTRLTVL.

The rearrangement uses TRBV28 and TRBJ2-3; maybe TRBD1 (5 bases). The germline gives CDR1 MDHEN, CDR2 SYDVKM. This CDR3 has 13 amino acids. Trimming stripped 7 bases from V and 3 bases from J, with 11 bases between. CDR3 in DNA: TGTGCCAGCACCCAGGGTGGGACAGATACGCAGTATTTT. Its translation: CASTQGGTDTQYF.

The V gene is TRBV12-3 or TRBV12-4, the J gene TRBJ2-3; possible D gene TRBD2, 5 bases. The CDR3 spans 15 residues. V dropped 5 bases and J dropped 4 bases, with 16 bases sitting between them. CDR3 DNA sequence: TGTGCCAGCAGTCCCGCCCGTACTAGTCCAGATACGCAGTATTTT. This sequence encodes CASSPARTSPDTQYF.

V gene TRBV10-3 combines with J gene TRBJ2-1; perhaps D is TRBD1 or TRBD2 (5 bases each). CDR1 and CDR2 (germline): ENHRY, SYGVKD. Trimming removed 4 bases from V and 8 bases from J, with 24 bases in between. This CDR3 has 17 residues. CDR3 coding DNA: TGTGCCATCAGTGGGGGCTCCCTAAGAGGGGCCCGAGATGAGCAGTTCTTC. This sequence encodes CAISGGSLRGARDEQFF.

The V and J genes are TRBV15 and TRBJ1-1; the D gene is possibly TRBD1 (5 bases). This CDR3 is 17 amino acids long. The germline V gene encodes CDR1 LNHNV and CDR2 YYDKDF (reference sequence). Trimming pared 0 bases from V and 4 bases from J, leaving 18 bases between. DNA of the CDR3: TGTGCCACCAGCAGAGAGGTCGCCCTGCCAGGGACCACTGAAGCTTTCTTT. The encoded protein is CATSREVALPGTTEAFF.